These 14 T cell receptor beta chains came from one sample sequenced in a study of early T cells in non-severe SARS-CoV-2 infection. TCRdb called the 5' RACE reads again in MiXCR, with one record for every CDR3 protein. Of about 48,000 distinct CDR3 sequences in the sample, approximately 9.4% were seen once. Sequenced input: whole blood. These receptors were taken from an adult who was a healthcare worker with PCR-confirmed SARS-CoV-2 infection or an uninfected control (not recorded which).

This clonotype was seen many times. The CDR3 loop is CSVPSPSANEQYF. CDR3 in DNA: TGCAGCGTCCCATCTCCGTCCGCCAACGAGCAGTACTTC. The rearrangement uses TRBV29-1 and TRBJ2-7, with no clear D. The CDR3 runs to 13 residues. Germline loops: CDR1 SQVTM, CDR2 ANQGSEA. Trimming removed 6 bases at V and 5 bases at J, with 17 bases between.

The chain joins TRBV6-5 to TRBJ1-1; D not certain. The CDR3 covers 13 residues. The V end lost 6 bases, the J end lost 3 bases, and 11 bases lay between the germline ends. Germline loops: CDR1 MNHEY, CDR2 SVGAGI. The CDR3 region has the DNA TGTGCCAGCAGCCTGAATGGGCACACTGAAGCTTTCTTT. This codes for CASSLNGHTEAFF.

This clonotype was counted many times. The genes are TRBV7-3 and TRBJ2-6; D perhaps matches TRBD1 (5 bases). Germline V gene data show CDR1 as SGHTA and CDR2 as FQGTGA. CDR3 length: 16 residues. V lost 5 bases and J 0 bases, leaving 11 bases between the germline ends. CDR3 nucleotide sequence: TGTGCCAGCAGCCCCCACAGGAACTCTGGGGCCAACGTCCTGACTTTC. Its protein product is CASSPHRNSGANVLTF.

This clonotype came up many times. The chain uses TRBV3-1 and TRBJ2-7; D is perhaps TRBD1 (6 bases). The CDR3 runs 14 residues. Trimming stripped 5 bases from V and 0 bases from J, with 11 bases between. Germline lookup yields CDR1 LGHDT and CDR2 YNNKEL (reference sequence). The DNA for the CDR3 is TGTGCCAGCAGCGGGACACTCTACTCCTACGAGCAGTACTTC. This gives the protein CASSGTLYSYEQYF.

The table lists this clonotype with many counts. V and J are TRBV20-1 and TRBJ2-5; TRBD2 matches 11 bases. After removal of 3 bases from V and 5 bases from J, the junction contained 14 bases not matched to a gene. This CDR3 spans 17 amino acids. Per germline, CDR1 DFQATT and CDR2 SNEGSKA (reference sequence). CDR3 residues: CSASRPSGRIRGETQYF. CDR3 in DNA: TGCAGTGCTAGTCGGCCTAGCGGGAGGATCCGAGGGGAGACCCAGTACTTC.

The chain joins TRBV20-1 to TRBJ1-1, with D perhaps matching TRBD1 (5 bases). This CDR3 has 13 residues. Germline loops: CDR1 DFQATT, CDR2 SNEGSKA (reference sequence). The CDR3 spells CTRLRDGLIEAFF. In DNA, the CDR3 is TGCACCCGACTTAGGGACGGATTGATTGAAGCTTTCTTT.

This clonotype was detected a few times. The chain links TRBV20-1 to TRBJ2-7, with 9 bases lining up with TRBD1. Germline values: CDR1 DFQATT, CDR2 SNEGSKA (reference sequence). The V gene end was trimmed by 5 bases and the J gene end by 4 bases; junction bases not matched to a gene: 6. The CDR3 has 13 residues. The CDR3 reads CSASGTGLYEQYF. CDR3 bases: TGCAGTGCTTCCGGGACAGGGCTATACGAGCAGTACTTC.

Only a few counts were recorded for this clonotype. This sequence joins TRBV20-1 and TRBJ1-1; D is uncertain. The CDR3 is 11 amino acids. V gave up 4 bases and J gave up 5 bases, with 8 bases separating them. Germline V gene data show CDR1 as DFQATT and CDR2 as SNEGSKA (reference sequence). The DNA for the CDR3 is TGCAGTGCTATCAGAGAGACTGAAGCTTTCTTT. Protein product: CSAIRETEAFF.

J is TRBJ2-5 and V is TRBV28; D is uncertain. The CDR3 totals 12 residues. Trimming removed 7 bases from V and 5 bases from J, with 11 bases in between. CDR1 and CDR2 from the germline V gene are MDHEN and SYDVKM. CDR3 in amino acids: CASTPRHETQYF. DNA of the CDR3: TGTGCCAGCACCCCGCGGCACGAGACCCAGTACTTC.

The sample holds many counts of this clonotype. The chain combines TRBV29-1 with TRBJ2-1; 7 bases agree with TRBD1. The ends lost 4 bases at V and 11 bases at J; junction bases unmatched: 8. The CDR3 consists of 12 residues. Germline-derived CDR1 and CDR2 are SQVTM and ANQGSEA. The CDR3 DNA sequence: TGCAGCGTTGGTCGCAAGGGGGCTAAGCAGTTCTTC. This codes for CSVGRKGAKQFF.

The V gene is TRBV28, the J gene TRBJ1-4; 11 positions agree with TRBD1. The V and J ends lost 4 bases and 6 bases, in that order; junction bases with no gene match: 4. Germline values: CDR1 MDHEN, CDR2 SYDVKM. The CDR3 has 15 residues. CDR3 sequence: CASSSPGQGDEKLFF. CDR3 nucleotides: TGTGCCAGCAGTTCGCCGGGACAGGGGGATGAAAAACTGTTTTTT.

This clonotype has a handful of counts. J is TRBJ2-1 and V is TRBV10-3; D is perhaps TRBD1 (6 bases). This CDR3 has 16 residues. Germline V gene data show CDR1 as ENHRY and CDR2 as SYGVKD. Trimming stripped 4 bases from V and 0 bases from J, with 13 bases between. Here the CDR3 reads CAISGTQGSSYNEQFF. In nucleotides, the CDR3 is TGTGCCATCAGTGGAACCCAGGGGAGCTCCTACAATGAGCAGTTCTTC.

This clonotype has a count of ten or more. The chain joins TRBV28 to TRBJ2-1, with TRBD1 matching 9 bases. V gave up 6 bases and J gave up 4 bases; unmatched junction bases: 10. The germline V gene has CDR1 MDHEN and CDR2 SYDVKM. The CDR3 covers 16 residues. The DNA of the CDR3 is TGTGCCAGCAGGCCTCAACCGGGACAGGGATACAATGAGCAGTTCTTC. Translation gives CASRPQPGQGYNEQFF. Full variable domain (missing parts from reference TRBV28 and TRBJ2-1): DVKVTQSSRYLVKRTGEKVFLECVQDMDHENMFWYRQDPGLGLRLIYFSYDVKMKEKGDIPEGYSVSREKKERFSLILESASTNQTSMYLCASRPQPGQGYNEQFFGPGTRLTVL.

This clonotype was counted between two and nine times. The J gene is TRBJ2-7, the V gene TRBV12-3 or TRBV12-4; 9 bases are a match to TRBD2. This CDR3 comprises 16 residues. J gave up 6 bases and V 2 bases, and 11 bases lay outside the gene matches. This CDR3 reads CASSLLAGGPRGEQYF. Here the CDR3 DNA reads TGTGCCAGCAGTTTATTGGCGGGAGGGCCTCGCGGCGAGCAGTACTTC.